These 21 T cell receptor beta chains share one sample of origin, sequenced in a study of blood T cells in healthy people across ages. The second PCR ran roughly 7 to 12 cycles with a sample-barcoded 5' primer and J-beta primers. A single record per CDR3 protein comes from TCRdb applying MiXCR to the 5' RACE reads. The data show around 850,000 distinct CDR3 sequences, around 36% seen once. The material sequenced was blood. The receptors come from a man between 18 and 35 years old in good health.

This clonotype occurred once. This sequence may be a read error, since a much larger clone differs from it by one base. The genes are TRBV20-1 and TRBJ2-7; 10 bases match TRBD1. V trimming: 1 base; J trimming: 4 bases; junction bases outside the gene matches: 16. Germline V CDR1 and CDR2: DFQATT, SNEGSKA (reference sequence). This CDR3 region has 18 residues. The CDR3 DNA sequence: TGCAGTGCTAGAGGACAGGTTGGACGGGGACAGGGGTTATACGAGCAGTACTTC. It is translated as CSARGQVGRGQGLYEQYF.

In its sample, this clonotype was seen a few times. The V and J genes are TRBV12-3 or TRBV12-4 and TRBJ1-5; D ambiguous. Trimming left V 3 bases short and J 0 bases short, with 12 bases between. This CDR3 has 16 amino acids. The CDR3 DNA reads TGTGCCAGCAGTTTTTCGTGGAGGCATAGCAATCAGCCCCAGCATTTT. Translating gives CASSFSWRHSNQPQHF.

This clonotype was seen only a few times. The chain couples TRBV20-1 to TRBJ2-3; TRBD2 agrees at 9 bases. V dropped 6 bases and J dropped 3; count of bases not matched to a gene: 16. The germline CDR1 and CDR2 sequences are DFQATT and SNEGSKA (reference sequence). CDR3 length equals 17 residues. The CDR3: CSAPDPQGRGGTDTQYF. The CDR3 DNA sequence: TGCAGTGCCCCCGACCCACAGGGGCGGGGGGGTACAGATACGCAGTATTTT.

The V call is TRBV12-3 or TRBV12-4, the J call TRBJ2-1, with D maybe TRBD2 (7 bases). Trimming cost V 4 bases and J 9 bases, with 25 bases left between them. The CDR3 is 17 amino acids. CDR3 in amino acids: CASSSTAGALRGIEQFF. CDR3 in DNA: TGTGCCAGCAGTTCAACCGCGGGGGCTCTACGGGGTATTGAGCAGTTCTTC.

V gene TRBV30 combines with J gene TRBJ1-2; weak D call: TRBD1 (5 bases). This CDR3 contains 10 residues. Germline V gives CDR1 GTSNPN, CDR2 SVGIG (reference sequence). Trimming stripped 7 bases from V and 9 bases from J, with 12 bases between. DNA for the CDR3: TGTGCCTCTCGGGGGGGGAGCTACACCTTC. It encodes CASRGGSYTF.

This chain links TRBV7-2 with TRBJ2-3; D unresolved. With 1 base removed from V and 2 bases from J, the gap between germline ends came to 13 bases. The CDR3 runs 16 residues. Germline V gene sequence: CDR1 SGHTA, CDR2 FQGNSA. The CDR3 is CASSLVGEKNTDTQYF. The CDR3 DNA is TGTGCCAGCAGCTTAGTTGGGGAAAAGAACACAGATACGCAGTATTTT.

Turning to this clonotype: At one boundary the junction diverges from the germline segment, which might be a read error. The chain couples TRBV12-5 to TRBJ2-5; D is uncertain. The CDR3 runs 14 residues. Germline CDR1 LGHNT, CDR2 FRNRAP. DNA of the CDR3: TGTGCTAGTGGTTTGGTACCGGTTCAAGAGATCCAGTACTTC. Its translation: CASGLVPVQEIQYF. Based on the CDR3 plus reference TRBV12-5 and TRBJ2-5, the full variable domain is DARVTQTPRHKVTEMGQEVTMRCQPILGHNTVFWYRQTMMQGLELLAYFRNRAPLDDSGMPKDRFSAEMPDATLATLKIQPSEPRDSAVYFCASGLVPVQEIQYFGPGTRLLVL.

A few counts support this clonotype. The chain combines TRBV7-2 with TRBJ1-1; 10 bases align to TRBD1. The CDR3 has 15 amino acids. Per germline, CDR1 SGHTA and CDR2 FQGNSA. The trim removed 1 base at V and 3 bases at J, leaving 2 bases unmatched. DNA of the CDR3: TGTGCCAGCAGCTTAGAAGGGACAGGGGACACTGAAGCTTTCTTT. Its protein is CASSLEGTGDTEAFF.

The chain carries TRBV20-1 and TRBJ2-4; TRBD2 matches 7 bases. The DNA end lines up better with TRBJ2-7; the J call may be wrong. The CDR3 length is 11 residues. In germline, CDR1 is DFQATT, CDR2 SNEGSKA (reference sequence). The CDR3 nucleotides are TGCAGTGTGGGAGGGGCGCGCGAGCAGTACTTC. Protein product: CSVGGAREQYF.

This clonotype was detected only a few times. The chain employs TRBV14 and TRBJ1-4; a weak D match, TRBD1 (5 bases). Deletions cut 4 bases from V and 11 bases from J, with 8 bases between. The CDR3 has 11 amino acids. CDR1 is SGHDN and CDR2 is FVKESK in the germline V gene. CDR3 protein: CASSPGPKLFF. As DNA, the CDR3 is TGTGCCAGCAGCCCGGGGCCGAAACTGTTTTTT. Using reference TRBV14 and TRBJ1-4 for the parts outside the CDR3, the full variable domain is EAGVTQFPSHSVIEKGQTVTLRCDPISGHDNLYWYRRVMGKEIKFLLHFVKESKQDESGMPNNRFLAERTGGTYSTLKVQPAELEDSGVYFCASSPGPKLFFGSGTQLSVL.

V and J are TRBV6-1 and TRBJ1-5; the D gene is possibly TRBD1 (5 bases). Trimming removed 7 bases at V and 0 bases at J, with 13 bases between. The V gene's germline CDR1 is MNHNS and CDR2 SASEGT. The CDR3 is 15 amino acids. The chain's CDR3 is CASIRGRASNQPQHF. The CDR3 DNA follows: TGTGCCAGCATAAGGGGCAGGGCTAGCAATCAGCCCCAGCATTTT.

This clonotype was counted only a few times. This chain uses TRBV6-1 with TRBJ2-7; perhaps TRBD2 as D (6 bases). V was trimmed by 2 bases and J by 4 bases, leaving 12 bases between them. This CDR3 spans 14 amino acids. Germline V gives CDR1 MNHNS, CDR2 SASEGT. The CDR3: CASSESQGGYEQYF. CDR3 in DNA: TGTGCCAGCAGTGAATCCCAGGGAGGTTACGAGCAGTACTTC.

As to this clonotype: Compared with germline, one end of the junction differs, possibly owing to a read error. The J gene is TRBJ2-3, the V gene TRBV12-3 or TRBV12-4, with 14 bases lining up with TRBD2. The CDR3 is made up of 15 amino acids. CDR3 region: CASRGLAGGQDMQYF. In DNA form, the CDR3 reads TGTGCCAGCAGAGGACTAGCGGGGGGCCAAGATATGCAGTATTTT.

As regards this clonotype: A much larger clone differs from this one at a single base, so this may be a read error. This chain joins TRBV10-3 and TRBJ2-6; D is uncertain. Germline values: CDR1 ENHRY, CDR2 SYGVKD. CDR3 length: 18 residues. CDR3 sequence reads: CAISESGSTPSRANVLTF. For the CDR3, the DNA is TGTGCCATCAGTGAGTCCGGATCGACCCCCTCTAGGGCCAACGTCCTGACTTTC.

The genes are TRBV5-1 and TRBJ2-3; possibly TRBD1 for D (6 bases). The CDR3 has 17 amino acids. Germline assignment: CDR1 SGHRS and CDR2 YFSETQ. Trimming removed 4 bases from V and 4 bases from J, with 22 bases in between. CDR3 loop: CASSRSGAPDGADTQYF. As DNA, the CDR3 is TGCGCCAGCAGCCGCTCAGGGGCGCCCGACGGCGCAGATACGCAGTATTTT.

The chain links TRBV5-1 to TRBJ2-1; D is undetermined. V was cut by 2 bases and J by 4 bases, with 10 bases left in between. The CDR3 runs to 14 residues. CDR1 and CDR2 from the germline V gene are SGHRS and YFSETQ. CDR3 in amino acids: CASSFVDRYNEQFF. The CDR3 nucleotides read TGCGCCAGCAGCTTTGTGGACCGTTACAATGAGCAGTTCTTC.

This clonotype was picked up a small number of times. The V gene is TRBV18, the J gene TRBJ2-3; 9 positions agree with TRBD1. Germline trimming cut 0 bases from V and 8 bases from J; bases unmatched to any gene: 9. The CDR3 is 16 residues long. Germline CDR1 reads KGHSH; CDR2 reads LQKENI. The chain's CDR3 is CASSPPGQGLRRTQYF. CDR3 nucleotide sequence: TGTGCCAGCTCACCACCGGGACAGGGTCTTAGGCGTACGCAGTATTTT.

Only a few counts were recorded for this clonotype. This rearrangement joins TRBV12-3 or TRBV12-4 to TRBJ1-2; TRBD1 agrees at 8 bases. V was pared by 1 base and J by 7 bases, with 5 bases of the junction left unmatched. The CDR3 runs 14 residues. The CDR3 DNA sequence: TGTGCCAGCAGTTTAGGACAGGGGAGATGTGGCTACACCTTC. Encoded protein: CASSLGQGRCGYTF.

J is TRBJ2-3 and V is TRBV28, with D possibly being TRBD1 (6 bases). This CDR3 has 15 amino acids. The V gene's germline CDR1 is MDHEN and CDR2 SYDVKM. Trimming took 5 bases from V and 4 from J, leaving 16 bases between them. In DNA, the CDR3 is TGTGCCAGCAGTCTCAGGGGATCTAGCTCAGATACGCAGTATTTT. Its protein is CASSLRGSSSDTQYF.

Concerning this clonotype itself: One end of the junction is discordant with germline, which a read error may explain. This chain links TRBV7-9 with TRBJ2-5; 8 nucleotides agree with TRBD1. Germline CDR1 reads SEHNR; CDR2 reads FQNEAQ (reference sequence). This CDR3 spans 15 amino acids. CDR3: CAGSLAARGREAQYF. The CDR3 DNA is TGTGCCGGCAGCTTAGCGGCCAGGGGGCGAGAGGCCCAGTACTTC.

The rearrangement joins TRBV20-1 to TRBJ2-7; D possibly corresponds to TRBD2 (5 bases). The V end lost 2 bases, the J end lost 3 bases, and 11 bases lay between the germline ends. This CDR3 is 13 amino acids long. The V gene's germline CDR1 is DFQATT and CDR2 SNEGSKA (reference sequence). CDR3 nucleotide sequence: TGCAGTGCTAGATTAGGAGGCGGCTACGAGCAGTACTTC. Protein: CSARLGGGYEQYF.